The source of this T cell receptor beta chain is a study of cytotoxic CD8 clonotypes in ibrutinib-treated CLL. The assay was immunoSEQ multiplex PCR, and TCRdb's table has in-frame clones only and misses some. The sample comprises approximately 84,000 clones, around 79% of which are singletons, and approximately 4.4% rests with the top ten. V was cut by 0 bases and J by 8 bases, with 6 bases left in between. This CDR3 spans 12 amino acids. Germline CDR1 reads SGHRS; CDR2 reads YFSETQ. Sequenced material: PBMCs, taken after 12 months of ibrutinib treatment. The origin of this receptor is a human donor with chronic lymphocytic leukemia. J is TRBJ2-1 and V is TRBV5-1; maybe TRBD1 (5 bases). The CDR3 region is CASSLGQYEQFF. The CDR3 nucleotides are TGCGCCAGCAGCTTGGGACAGTATGAGCAGTTCTTC.